Presented here are 26 T cell receptor beta chains from one specimen sequenced in a study of cytotoxic CD8 clonotypes in ibrutinib-treated CLL. Generated by immunoSEQ multiplex PCR, the TCRdb table keeps only in-frame clones and is missing some. The table lists about 39,000 clones, roughly two thirds of them singletons, with 6.5% to 8% in the top ten. The sample consisted of PBMCs, taken at disease progression, from a patient treated with ibrutinib. The receptors originated from a human donor with chronic lymphocytic leukemia.

This clone was counted a few times. The chain combines TRBV19 with TRBJ2-1; 8 bases fit TRBD2. V dropped 8 bases and J dropped 9; count of bases not matched to a gene: 18. CDR1 and CDR2 from the germline V gene are LNHDA and SQIVND (reference sequence). The CDR3 is made up of 16 amino acids. Written as DNA, the CDR3 is TGTGCCAGTCAGGACCAGCGGGAGATGGAGCTAGGTGAGCAGTTCTTC. This sequence encodes CASQDQREMELGEQFF. The entire variable domain, with the rest obtained from reference TRBV19 and TRBJ2-1, is as follows: DGGITQSPKYLFRKEGQNVTLSCEQNLNHDAMYWYRQDPGQGLRLIYYSQIVNDFQKGDIAEGYSVSREKKESFPLTVTSAQKNPTAFYLCASQDQREMELGEQFFGPGTRLTVL.

CDR3 bases: TGTGCCAGCAGCGATATTAGCGCGAAGATCTACGAGCAGTACTTC. Translated, it gives CASSDISAKIYEQYF. The chain employs TRBV7-8 and TRBJ2-7, with a tentative D call TRBD2 (5 bases). The CDR3 runs 15 residues. Germline loops: CDR1 SGHVS, CDR2 FQNEAQ. The V and J ends lost 5 bases and 3 bases respectively, with 17 bases between them.

The rearrangement joins TRBV7-9 to TRBJ2-7; D uncertain. Germline V gene data show CDR1 as SEHNR and CDR2 as FQNEAQ (reference sequence). The CDR3 is 13 residues long. Between the trimmed V and J ends, which lost 6 bases and 2 bases, there was a span of 11 bases. This CDR3 is CASSIGEAYEQYF. The CDR3 DNA is TGTGCCAGCAGTATCGGTGAAGCCTACGAGCAGTACTTC.

The chain joins TRBV29-1 to TRBJ2-3; 7 bases map to TRBD1. V shed 3 bases and J 0 bases; nucleotides not matched to a gene: 9. Germline values: CDR1 SQVTM, CDR2 ANQGSEA. This CDR3 is built from 16 residues. CDR3: CSVEDSGQPSTDTQYF. CDR3 coding DNA: TGCAGCGTTGAGGACTCGGGACAGCCTAGCACAGATACGCAGTATTTT.

This clone came up a few times. The V and J genes are TRBV29-1 and TRBJ1-1; 7 bases fit TRBD1. CDR1 and CDR2 (germline): SQVTM, ANQGSEA. Trimming cost V 1 base and J 4 bases; bases outside gene matches: 3. The length of the CDR3 is 13 residues. The CDR3 DNA is TGCAGCGTTGAAGGACAGGGTGGCACTGAAGCTTTCTTT. As protein: CSVEGQGGTEAFF.

The chain combines TRBV11-1 with TRBJ1-5; D is undetermined. Trimming took 5 bases from V and 0 from J, leaving 8 bases between them. The CDR3 is made up of 14 amino acids. Germline CDR1 reads SGHAT; CDR2 reads FQDESV (reference sequence). CDR3 residues: CASSPRGSNQPQHF. The CDR3 nucleotides read TGTGCCAGCAGCCCGCGGGGTAGCAATCAGCCCCAGCATTTT.

This clone has only a few counts. The J gene is TRBJ2-7, the V gene TRBV7-2; 9 positions agree with TRBD2. J lost 4 bases, V lost 4 bases, and 14 bases had no gene match. The CDR3 totals 17 residues. Germline-derived CDR1 and CDR2 are SGHTA and FQGNSA. The DNA of the CDR3 is TGTGCCAGCAGCTCCCCGCAGGGACTAGCTCCATTTTACGAGCAGTACTTC. This gives the protein CASSSPQGLAPFYEQYF.

The V gene is TRBV13, the J gene TRBJ1-1, with unresolved D. Trimming took 3 bases from V and 3 from J, leaving 8 bases between them. Germline assignment: CDR1 PRHDT and CDR2 FYEKMQ (reference sequence). The CDR3 is made up of 13 amino acids. The CDR3 DNA is TGTGCCAGCAGCTTGATTAGGGACACTGAAGCTTTCTTT. As protein: CASSLIRDTEAFF.

J is TRBJ2-5 and V is TRBV5-4; D perhaps matches TRBD1 (6 bases). Trimming pared 3 bases from V and 1 base from J, leaving 10 bases between. From germline, CDR1 is SGHNT and CDR2 YYREEE (reference sequence). This CDR3 comprises 14 residues. CDR3 protein: CASSYNRVQETQYF. The CDR3 coding sequence is TGTGCCAGCAGCTACAACAGGGTCCAAGAGACCCAGTACTTC.

This chain connects TRBV9 to TRBJ1-2, with D maybe TRBD1 (5 bases). V was shortened by 5 bases and J by 7 bases, with 21 bases between the two germline ends. Germline CDR1 reads SGDLS; CDR2 reads YYNGEE. CDR3 length: 15 residues. CDR3 sequence reads: CASSTDSSRSGGYTF. The CDR3 coding sequence is TGTGCCAGCAGTACCGACAGTTCCCGCTCAGGTGGCTACACCTTC.

This chain links TRBV29-1 with TRBJ1-1, with D uncertain. Germline V CDR1 and CDR2: SQVTM, ANQGSEA. The CDR3 covers 13 residues. V was shortened by 7 bases and J by 1 base, with 13 bases between the two germline ends. In DNA, the CDR3 is TGCAGCGCCCTCCTGCGGGGGAACACTGAAGCTTTCTTT. Its translation is CSALLRGNTEAFF.

The V gene is TRBV9, the J gene TRBJ2-5; 10 bases map to TRBD1. There are 14 residues in the CDR3. The germline V gene encodes CDR1 SGDLS and CDR2 YYNGEE. V shed 2 bases, J shed 6 bases, and the junction held 4 bases outside the gene matches. CDR3 sequence reads: CASSVTGGGKTQYF. The CDR3 DNA follows: TGTGCCAGCAGCGTGACAGGGGGCGGAAAGACCCAGTACTTC.

This chain connects TRBV4-2 to TRBJ2-1; possibly TRBD2 for D (5 bases). The CDR3 is 16 residues long. Between the trimmed V and J ends, which lost 1 base and 8 bases, there was a span of 18 bases. Germline V CDR1 and CDR2: LGHNA, YNFKEQ. CDR3 sequence reads: CASSQVQRESNDEQFF. For the CDR3, the DNA is TGTGCCAGCAGCCAAGTCCAACGGGAATCAAATGATGAGCAGTTCTTC.

The V gene is TRBV11-3, the J gene TRBJ2-7; 10 nucleotides agree with TRBD2. Germline V lookup: CDR1 SGHNT, CDR2 YENEEA. The CDR3 has 17 residues. V shed 5 bases, J shed 5 bases, and the junction held 15 bases outside the gene matches. DNA of the CDR3: TGTGCCAGCAGCGGGGCGATTAGCGGGAGGTGGCGGAACGAGCAGTACTTC. This encodes CASSGAISGRWRNEQYF. Complete variable domain (other parts from reference TRBV11-3 and TRBJ2-7): EAGVVQSPRYKIIEKKQPVAFWCNPISGHNTLYWYLQNLGQGPELLIRYENEEAVDDSQLPKDRFSAERLKGVDSTLKIQPAELGDSAVYLCASSGAISGRWRNEQYFGPGTRLTVT.

The rearrangement joins TRBV30 to TRBJ2-3, with 9 bases identical to TRBD1. Per germline, CDR1 GTSNPN and CDR2 SVGIG (reference sequence). This CDR3 has 14 amino acids. The V segment lost 7 bases and the J segment 3 bases; nucleotides outside the gene matches: 8. The CDR3 loop is CALAGTGYTDTQYF. The DNA for the CDR3 is TGTGCCTTGGCCGGGACAGGGTATACAGATACGCAGTATTTT.

This chain links TRBV4-2 with TRBJ1-2, with D maybe TRBD1 (6 bases). The V gene's germline CDR1 is LGHNA and CDR2 YNFKEQ. The CDR3 contains 13 residues. V was cut by 0 bases and J by 8 bases, with 10 bases left in between. CDR3 residues: CASSQERGLGYTF. The CDR3 nucleotides read TGTGCCAGCAGCCAAGAGAGGGGGTTAGGCTACACCTTC.

This rearrangement joins TRBV19 to TRBJ2-5; 13 nucleotides line up with TRBD2. This CDR3 is built from 15 residues. With V trimmed by 5 bases and J by 5 bases, 5 bases remained unmatched. Looked up from germline, CDR1 is LNHDA and CDR2 is SQIVND (reference sequence). Here the CDR3 reads CASSGGLAGWETQYF. The CDR3 DNA reads as TGTGCCAGTAGTGGGGGACTAGCGGGGTGGGAGACCCAGTACTTC.

This clone was seen a handful of times. The CDR3 bases are TGCGCCAGCAGCCAGGGCGCGGGGCAGCCCCAGCATTTT. The encoded protein is CASSQGAGQPQHF. The V call is TRBV4-3, the J call TRBJ1-5; D remains unclear. Germline lookup yields CDR1 LGHNA and CDR2 YSLEER. Deletions cut 3 bases from V and 7 bases from J, with 10 bases between. This CDR3 has 13 amino acids.

The chain recombines TRBV7-2 with TRBJ2-7; 7 nucleotides align to TRBD2. CDR1 and CDR2 from the germline V gene are SGHTA and FQGNSA. CDR3 length equals 15 residues. J was trimmed by 1 base and V by 5 bases; bases with no gene match: 8. As DNA, the CDR3 is TGTGCCAGCAGCCAGACGGCTAGCGGTTCCTACGAGCAGTACTTC. Its protein product is CASSQTASGSYEQYF.

This sequence joins TRBV7-6 and TRBJ2-2; D unresolved. In germline, CDR1 is SGHVS, CDR2 FNYEAQ. Trimming cost V 1 base and J 5 bases, with 8 bases left between them. The CDR3 contains 14 residues. Written as DNA, the CDR3 is TGTGCCAGCAGCTTAGGGGTTTCGACCGGGGAGCTGTTTTTT. The encoded protein is CASSLGVSTGELFF.

A single count supports this clone. V gene TRBV5-4 combines with J gene TRBJ1-4, with 7 bases lining up with TRBD1. Germline V CDR1 and CDR2: SGHNT, YYREEE (reference sequence). The CDR3 totals 14 residues. V was pared by 4 bases and J by 4 bases, with 4 bases of the junction left unmatched. The DNA of the CDR3 is TGTGCCAGCAGCCGGGACAGCGTTAATGAAAAACTGTTTTTT. Its protein product is CASSRDSVNEKLFF. Full variable domain (outside the CDR3, taken from reference TRBV5-4 and TRBJ1-4): ETGVTQSPTHLIKTRGQQVTLRCSSQSGHNTVSWYQQALGQGPQFIFQYYREEENGRGNFPPRFSGLQFPNYSSELNVNALELDDSALYLCASSRDSVNEKLFFGSGTQLSVL.

This chain uses TRBV4-1 with TRBJ2-7, with D perhaps matching TRBD1 (6 bases). This CDR3 region has 14 residues. Germline V gives CDR1 MGHRA, CDR2 YSYEKL. V was pared by 4 bases and J by 2 bases, with 12 bases between. In DNA, the CDR3 is TGCGCCAGCAGCCTCCGGGACAAAACCTACGAGCAGTACTTC. Translated, it gives CASSLRDKTYEQYF.

Written as DNA, the CDR3 is TGTGCCAGTAGTATTGCCCTCAACAGCTACGAGCAGTACTTC. It encodes CASSIALNSYEQYF. The V gene is TRBV19, the J gene TRBJ2-7; no reliable D call. Germline CDR1 is LNHDA and CDR2 is SQIVND (reference sequence). Trimming left V 3 bases short and J 3 bases short, with 12 bases between. The CDR3 spans 14 residues.

This clone was counted between two and nine times. The chain carries TRBV30 and TRBJ1-6, with D possibly matching TRBD1 (6 bases). V was shortened by 5 bases and J by 9 bases, with 20 bases between the two germline ends. This CDR3 has 15 residues. Germline V gives CDR1 GTSNPN, CDR2 SVGIG (reference sequence). Here the CDR3 DNA reads TGTGCCTGGGGCTCAACAGGGCGGGCCGGTTCACCCCTCCACTTT. Amino acids: CAWGSTGRAGSPLHF.

A few counts support this clone. CDR3 residues: CAWSTGTGNEQYF. The CDR3 nucleotides are TGTGCCTGGAGTACCGGGACAGGGAACGAGCAGTACTTC. The chain employs TRBV30 and TRBJ2-7, with 9 positions matching TRBD1. The CDR3 has 13 residues. Germline CDR1 is GTSNPN and CDR2 is SVGIG (reference sequence). Trimming took 2 bases from V and 5 from J; bases not matched to a gene: 4. Combining the CDR3 with reference TRBV30 and TRBJ2-7 gives the whole variable domain SQTIHQWPATLVQPVGSPLSLECTVEGTSNPNLYWYRQAAGRGLQLLFYSVGIGQISSEVPQNLSASRPQDRQFILSSKKLLLSDSGFYLCAWSTGTGNEQYFGPGTRLTVT.

The rearrangement uses TRBV27 and TRBJ1-1; 7 bases are a match to TRBD1. The V and J ends lost 6 bases and 7 bases, in that order; junction bases with no gene match: 8. Germline V gene sequence: CDR1 MNHEY, CDR2 SMNVEV (reference sequence). This CDR3 contains 13 residues. The CDR3 DNA follows: TGTGCCAGCAGCTCCAGGGGGAGGGGTGAAGCTTTCTTT. Residues: CASSSRGRGEAFF.